A selection of T cell receptor beta chains follows, all from one sample in a study of cytomegalovirus exposure and HLA in healthy donors. TCRdb's table, derived via immunoSEQ multiplex PCR, lists solely in-frame clones and lacks some. This sample yields fewer than 140,000 clones, of which roughly 75% are seen a single time; 2.5% belongs to the top ten. The source material was PBMCs. Receptors were obtained from a man aged 40-50 years in good health and CMV-seronegative. CDR3s include the opening cysteine and the closing phenylalanine or tryptophan. The D gene is left open where the match is weak. A clone size is listed for some rows: how often the clone was seen (once, few, many), or a class if it is expanded.

d_call	cdr3_length	v_call	j_call	clone_size	cdr3_aa	cdr3_nt
TRBD1	15	TRBV10-3	TRBJ2-3	-	CAIRDRDRGTDTQYF	TGTGCCATAAGAGACCGGGACAGGGGCACAGATACGCAGTATTTT
-	13	TRBV21-1	TRBJ2-3	few	CASSKVPARPQYF	TGTGCCAGCAGCAAAGTTCCGGCTAGGCCGCAGTATTTT
TRBD2	20	TRBV27	TRBJ2-2	-	CASSLSVPGLAGRYTGELFF	TGTGCCAGCAGTTTATCGGTACCGGGACTAGCGGGGAGATACACCGGGGAGCTGTTTTTT
-	14	TRBV7-2	TRBJ1-6	-	CASSLQGRNSPLHF	TGTGCCAGCAGCTTACAGGGTCGTAATTCACCCCTCCACTTT
TRBD1	14	TRBV5-4	TRBJ2-5	-	CASSRQGPQETQYF	TGTGCCAGCAGCCGACAGGGGCCCCAAGAGACCCAGTACTTC
-	15	TRBV9	TRBJ2-3	few	CASSVVQGGTDTQYF	TGTGCCAGCAGCGTAGTACAGGGTGGCACAGATACGCAGTATTTT
-	13	TRBV7-3	TRBJ2-3	few	CASSLSGENTQYF	TGTGCCAGCAGCTTAAGTGGGGAGAATACGCAGTATTTT
TRBD1	17	TRBV5-4	TRBJ1-1	-	CASSGPGQGAPNTEAFF	TGTGCCAGCAGCGGACCGGGACAGGGGGCCCCGAACACTGAAGCTTTCTTT
TRBD2	15	TRBV2	TRBJ2-3	-	CASSEKVAGGPTQYF	TGTGCCAGCAGTGAAAAGGTAGCGGGGGGGCCCACGCAGTATTTT
-	14	TRBV7-2	TRBJ1-1	-	CASSLAGLNTEAFF	TGTGCCAGCAGCTTAGCCGGGTTAAACACTGAAGCTTTCTTT
TRBD1	15	TRBV7-8	TRBJ1-2	-	CASSSTDREDYGYTF	TGTGCCAGCAGTTCAACGGACAGGGAGGACTATGGCTACACCTTC
-	15	TRBV12-2	TRBJ2-1	-	CASRFPDRLTNEQFF	TGTGCAAGTCGCTTCCCAGACAGGCTGACCAATGAGCAGTTCTTC
-	14	TRBV5-8	TRBJ2-3	-	CASSWDIPPDTQYF	TGTGCCAGCAGCTGGGACATTCCGCCGGATACGCAGTATTTT
TRBD1	14	TRBV19	TRBJ1-2	few	CASTRDREVYGYTF	TGTGCCAGTACCCGGGACAGGGAAGTCTATGGCTACACCTTC
TRBD1	15	TRBV5-5	TRBJ2-2	-	CASSLTGGDTGELFF	TGTGCCAGCAGCTTAACAGGGGGCGACACCGGGGAGCTGTTTTTT
-	15	TRBV2	TRBJ1-6	-	CASAGDRSYNSPLHF	TGTGCCAGCGCCGGGGATCGCTCCTATAATTCACCCCTCCACTTT
TRBD2	16	TRBV5-1	TRBJ2-5	-	CASSLWRGGEQETQYF	TGCGCCAGCAGCTTGTGGCGGGGGGGGGAGCAAGAGACCCAGTACTTC